This T cell receptor (beta chain) is drawn from a study of blood T cell repertoires in COVID-19. This CDR3 is 13 amino acids long. The germline gives CDR1 ENHRY, CDR2 SYGVKD. The ends lost 10 bases at V and 6 bases at J; junction bases unmatched: 3. Some clones are missing from TCRdb's copy, which holds only in-frame ones; the method was immunoSEQ multiplex PCR. The table has around 19,000 clones, 89% seen once; the top ten hold approximately 5.9%. The specimen sequenced was peripheral blood. This chain joins TRBV10-3 and TRBJ2-3, with TRBD2 matching 14 bases. This sequence was found in a human donor in a cohort sampled during active COVID-19. For the CDR3, the DNA is TGTGCCAGCCGACTAGCGGGAGGGGATACGCAGTATTTT. This codes for CASRLAGGDTQYF.